Presented here are 28 T cell receptor beta chains from one specimen sequenced in a study of blood T cell repertoires in COVID-19. TCRdb keeps only in-frame clones here, not all; method: immunoSEQ multiplex PCR. The table records around 430,000 clones, 88% of them present only once. Sequencing was carried out using peripheral blood. All receptors derive from a woman aged 50 to 60 with COVID-19, enrolled during active disease.

The chain recombines TRBV27 with TRBJ1-1, with no clear D. With 3 bases removed from V and 3 bases from J, the gap between germline ends came to 8 bases. The CDR3 contains 13 residues. In germline, CDR1 is MNHEY, CDR2 SMNVEV (reference sequence). CDR3 sequence: CASSFTADTEAFF. The DNA for the CDR3 is TGTGCCAGCAGTTTCACTGCGGACACTGAAGCTTTCTTT.

The DNA for the CDR3 is TGTGCCAGTAGTATTGCCCCACAGGGGATTGGCTACACCTTC. Protein sequence: CASSIAPQGIGYTF. This chain links TRBV19 with TRBJ1-2, with TRBD1 matching 7 bases. The CDR3 has 14 amino acids. The germline gives CDR1 LNHDA, CDR2 SQIVND (reference sequence). V shed 3 bases and J 7 bases; nucleotides not matched to a gene: 8.

The chain links TRBV3-1 (or the pseudogene TRBV3-2) to TRBJ2-7; perhaps TRBD1 as D (5 bases). The CDR3 sequence is 13 residues long. The V and J ends lost 4 bases and 5 bases respectively, with 12 bases between them. Looked up from germline, CDR1 is LGHDT and CDR2 is YNNKEL (reference sequence). The CDR3 nucleotides read TGTGCCAGCAGCCTTGATAGGGGCAACGAGCAGTACTTC. As protein: CASSLDRGNEQYF.

V is TRBV5-4 and J is TRBJ2-7; perhaps TRBD2 as D (6 bases). This CDR3 is built from 13 residues. Germline V gene sequence: CDR1 SGHNT, CDR2 YYREEE (reference sequence). Trimming removed 4 bases from V and 5 bases from J, with 13 bases in between. The CDR3 nucleotides read TGTGCCAGCAGCGGGGGGAGGCCCCACGAGCAGTACTTC. Translated: CASSGGRPHEQYF.

The chain has TRBV15 and TRBJ2-3, with TRBD1 identical over 9 bases. From germline, CDR1 is LNHNV and CDR2 YYDKDF (reference sequence). V lost 8 bases, J lost 5 bases, and 11 bases stayed unmatched. The CDR3 sequence is 15 residues long. Here the CDR3 reads CATGTSGTGRDTQYF. CDR3 in DNA: TGTGCCACCGGAACTTCCGGGACAGGGAGAGATACGCAGTATTTT.

The chain links TRBV30 to TRBJ1-3, with 7 bases lining up with TRBD1. CDR1 is GTSNPN and CDR2 is SVGIG in the germline V gene (reference sequence). The J segment lost 0 bases and the V segment lost 0 bases, leaving 5 bases of the junction unmatched. The CDR3 runs to 16 residues. CDR3 in DNA: TGTGCCTGGAGTGTGACAGGGTCGACCTCTGGAAACACCATATATTTT. It encodes CAWSVTGSTSGNTIYF.

This clone has only one observation. The CDR3: CASRRGSYGYTF. CDR3 nucleotides: TGTGCCAGCAGAAGGGGATCCTATGGCTACACCTTC. The chain combines TRBV28 with TRBJ1-2; perhaps TRBD1 as D (5 bases). CDR3 length equals 12 residues. Between the trimmed V and J ends, which lost 6 bases and 4 bases, there was a span of 9 bases. The germline CDR1 and CDR2 sequences are MDHEN and SYDVKM.

The gene calls are TRBV19 and TRBJ2-6; D not certain. Trimming shortened V by 3 bases and J by 0 bases, and 9 bases separated the two germline ends. The CDR3 has 16 amino acids. Germline V gene sequence: CDR1 LNHDA, CDR2 SQIVND (reference sequence). In DNA form, the CDR3 reads TGTGCCAGTAGTATCCAGGTTTTCTCTGGGGCCAACGTCCTGACTTTC. Protein sequence: CASSIQVFSGANVLTF.

V usage is TRBV11-2 and J usage is TRBJ2-1, with 9 bases that match TRBD2. The CDR3 sequence is 15 residues long. Looked up from germline, CDR1 is SGHAT and CDR2 is FQNNGV. V trimming: 0 bases; J trimming: 10 bases; junction bases outside the gene matches: 7. The CDR3 spells CASSLEGGGADEQFF. Here the CDR3 DNA reads TGTGCCAGCAGCTTAGAGGGCGGGGGGGCCGACGAGCAGTTCTTC.

The rearrangement links TRBV6-5 to TRBJ1-1, with unresolved D. Germline V gene data show CDR1 as MNHEY and CDR2 as SVGAGI. V was trimmed by 7 bases and J by 1 base, leaving 10 bases between them. CDR3 size: 13 residues. The DNA for the CDR3 is TGTGCCAGCAACCGACACGAGAACACTGAAGCTTTCTTT. Encoded protein: CASNRHENTEAFF.

The V call is TRBV6-5, the J call TRBJ1-4, with 7 bases aligning to TRBD1. The CDR3 spans 16 residues. From germline, CDR1 is MNHEY and CDR2 SVGAGI. J was trimmed by 7 bases and V by 4 bases; bases with no gene match: 12. The DNA for the CDR3 is TGTGCCAGCAGTTGGGACAGCCTGGGAATGGGTGAAAAACTGTTTTTT. It encodes CASSWDSLGMGEKLFF.

The J gene is TRBJ2-7, the V gene TRBV27; a weak D match, TRBD2 (6 bases). Germline loops: CDR1 MNHEY, CDR2 SMNVEV (reference sequence). V lost 6 bases, J lost 0 bases, and 15 bases lay in between. The CDR3 contains 15 residues. CDR3 amino acids: CASSRRDSLSYEQYF. DNA of the CDR3: TGTGCCAGCAGCCGTCGGGACTCCCTCTCCTACGAGCAGTACTTC.

This chain uses TRBV10-3 with TRBJ2-1; TRBD1 matches at 10 bases. Germline V lookup: CDR1 ENHRY, CDR2 SYGVKD. Trimming removed 4 bases from V and 7 bases from J; junction bases left unmatched: 4. The CDR3 contains 14 residues. CDR3 nucleotides: TGTGCCATCAGTGTAGGACAGGGGGGAAATGAGCAGTTCTTC. Protein: CAISVGQGGNEQFF.

In this sample, this clone turned up once. V and J are TRBV28 and TRBJ1-1, with a tentative D call TRBD1 (5 bases). Trimming pared 5 bases from V and 6 bases from J, leaving 16 bases between. Germline V gives CDR1 MDHEN, CDR2 SYDVKM. The CDR3 length is 14 residues. CDR3 nucleotides: TGTGCCAGCAGTGCTAGGGGCGGAGAGGCTGAAGCTTTCTTT. This translates into CASSARGGEAEAFF.

CDR3 region: CASSRSTGTPLHF. In nucleotides, the CDR3 is TGTGCCAGCAGCAGATCAACAGGGACCCCCCTCCACTTT. The chain recombines TRBV7-9 with TRBJ1-6; perhaps TRBD1 as D (6 bases). There are 13 residues in the CDR3. The V end lost 5 bases, the J end lost 13 bases, and 15 bases lay between the germline ends. Germline CDR1 is SEHNR and CDR2 is FQNEAQ (reference sequence). The variable domain in full, completed from reference TRBV7-9 and TRBJ1-6, reads DTGVSQNPRHKITKRGQNVTFRCDPISEHNRLYWYRQTLGQGPEFLTYFQNEAQLEKSRLLSDRFSAERPKGSFSTLEIQRTEQGDSAMYLCASSRSTGTPLHFGNGTRLTVT.

The genes are TRBV19 and TRBJ1-1, with D maybe TRBD1 (5 bases). Germline V lookup: CDR1 LNHDA, CDR2 SQIVND (reference sequence). This CDR3 is 15 amino acids long. V was pared by 5 bases and J by 2 bases, with 15 bases between. The CDR3 nucleotides are TGTGCCAGTAGTGGGAGGGGCAGTTCAAACACTGAAGCTTTCTTT. Its protein product is CASSGRGSSNTEAFF.

The gene calls are TRBV7-9 and TRBJ2-1; 9 positions agree with TRBD2. J was trimmed by 10 bases and V by 2 bases; bases with no gene match: 9. This CDR3 has 15 amino acids. CDR1 and CDR2 from the germline V gene are SEHNR and FQNEAQ (reference sequence). CDR3 amino acids: CASSLSSGGPLEQFF. The CDR3 bases are TGTGCCAGCAGCTTATCCAGCGGGGGGCCCTTAGAGCAGTTCTTC.

The chain couples TRBV16 to TRBJ1-5, with D possibly matching TRBD1 (5 bases). Germline assignment: CDR1 KGHSY and CDR2 FQNENV. CDR3 length equals 14 residues. Trimming stripped 6 bases from V and 5 bases from J, with 14 bases between. In DNA form, the CDR3 reads TGTGCCAGCAGAGTGGGGGGGTTGGATCAGCCCCAGCATTTT. Protein sequence: CASRVGGLDQPQHF. The full variable domain, its missing parts supplied by reference TRBV16 and TRBJ1-5, is GEEVAQTPKHLVRGEGQKAKLYCAPIKGHSYVFWYQQVLKNEFKFLISFQNENVFDETGMPKERFSAKCLPNSPCSLEIQATKLEDSAVYFCASRVGGLDQPQHFGDGTRLSIL.

This clone was detected once. This chain connects TRBV12-3 or TRBV12-4 to TRBJ2-1, with 10 bases identical to TRBD2. With V trimmed by 6 bases and J by 10 bases, 3 bases remained unmatched. The CDR3 has 12 residues. CDR3 protein: CASSRGLAEQFF. The CDR3 coding sequence is TGTGCCAGCAGCCGGGGACTAGCGGAGCAGTTCTTC.

The chain recombines TRBV6-5 with TRBJ1-6, with D maybe TRBD1 (6 bases). The V end lost 10 bases, the J end lost 10 bases, and 14 bases lay between the germline ends. This CDR3 is 12 amino acids long. Germline V CDR1 and CDR2: MNHEY, SVGAGI. CDR3 sequence: CATRQVGSPLHF. The CDR3 DNA reads TGTGCCACCCGACAGGTTGGGTCACCCCTCCACTTT.

V and J are TRBV18 and TRBJ1-1, with TRBD1 identical over 8 bases. There are 17 residues in the CDR3. Per the germline V gene, CDR1 is KGHSH and CDR2 is LQKENI. The V segment lost 3 bases and the J segment 0 bases; nucleotides outside the gene matches: 9. CDR3 bases: TGTGCCAGCTCACCGGGAACAGGGGGGGTCATGAACACTGAAGCTTTCTTT. It encodes CASSPGTGGVMNTEAFF.

This chain links TRBV4-2 with TRBJ1-2, with D maybe TRBD1 (6 bases). The germline gives CDR1 LGHNA, CDR2 YNFKEQ. Trimming removed 1 base at V and 4 bases at J, with 13 bases between. CDR3 length equals 15 residues. Here the CDR3 DNA reads TGTGCCAGCAGCCAAGTTGCCACAGGGAGCTATGGCTACACCTTC. Its translation is CASSQVATGSYGYTF.

The sample holds a few counts of this clone. This sequence joins TRBV7-9 and TRBJ2-1, with TRBD1 identical over 7 bases. The CDR3 totals 15 residues. Germline V CDR1 and CDR2: SEHNR, FQNEAQ (reference sequence). V gave up 7 bases and J gave up 3 bases; unmatched junction bases: 9. In DNA, the CDR3 is TGTGCCAGCACCTTCGGGACAGTCCTCTACAATGAGCAGTTCTTC. It encodes CASTFGTVLYNEQFF.

This clone came up once. The V and J genes are TRBV6-1 and TRBJ1-1; possible D gene TRBD1, 6 bases. Trimming shortened V by 0 bases and J by 5 bases, and 13 bases separated the two germline ends. CDR1 MNHNS and CDR2 SASEGT come from the germline V gene. The CDR3 covers 15 residues. The CDR3 reads CASSEAGGGRTEAFF. The CDR3 bases are TGTGCCAGCAGTGAAGCGGGGGGGGGCAGAACTGAAGCTTTCTTT.

The V and J genes are TRBV9 and TRBJ2-2, with TRBD1 matching over 7 bases. The germline CDR1 and CDR2 sequences are SGDLS and YYNGEE. The CDR3 loop spans 16 amino acids. V trimming: 3 bases; J trimming: 2 bases; junction bases outside the gene matches: 7. DNA for the CDR3: TGTGCCAGCAGCGCGGGACAGAAGCTTAACACCGGGGAGCTGTTTTTT. Its translation is CASSAGQKLNTGELFF.

This chain links TRBV5-1 with TRBJ2-6; 8 bases agree with TRBD1. This CDR3 spans 17 amino acids. Germline-derived CDR1 and CDR2 are SGHRS and YFSETQ. Germline trimming cut 4 bases from V and 3 bases from J; bases unmatched to any gene: 9. For the CDR3, the DNA is TGCGCCAGCAGCGTACCAGGGGGCGCGGGTGGGGCCAACGTCCTGACTTTC. It encodes CASSVPGGAGGANVLTF.

This clone was observed a single time. V usage is TRBV19 and J usage is TRBJ2-1, with D tentatively TRBD2 (6 bases). Trimming removed 9 bases at V and 7 bases at J, with 13 bases between. Germline CDR1 LNHDA, CDR2 SQIVND (reference sequence). This CDR3 region has 12 residues. The CDR3 DNA sequence: TGTGCCAGCGAGGCGGGGAGGAATGAGCAGTTCTTC. This gives the protein CASEAGRNEQFF.

The J gene is TRBJ2-6, the V gene TRBV15; 8 bases fit TRBD1. The V segment lost 3 bases and the J segment 11 bases; nucleotides outside the gene matches: 9. Germline loops: CDR1 LNHNV, CDR2 YYDKDF (reference sequence). The CDR3 covers 15 residues. Here the CDR3 reads CATSRRTGQGDVLTF. In DNA, the CDR3 is TGTGCCACCAGCAGGAGGACCGGACAGGGTGACGTCCTGACTTTC.